The rows below give T cell receptor beta chains drawn from one sample of a study of human T cells and chemical hapten exposure. From the RACE reads, TCRdb called clonotypes with MiXCR, one entry per CDR3 protein. Of about 350,000 distinct CDR3 sequences listed, 5% to 6.5% were seen once; the top ten hold roughly 8.2%. Sample: whole blood, taken in connection with sensitization to the hapten diphenylcyclopropenone (DPC). These receptors all stem from a young woman with alopecia areata. Some clones in this sample may be carry-over from other donors' samples. Both conserved end residues are part of each CDR3. D genes are given only for firm matches. Clone size is stated in some rows and not others, as once, few, many or a class when expanded.

clone size,J gene,D gene,V gene,CDR3 protein,CDR3 DNA
many,TRBJ1-2,TRBD1,TRBV20-1,CSARDRDRGNYGYTF,TGCAGTGCTAGAGATCGGGACAGGGGGAACTATGGCTACACCTTC
many,TRBJ2-7,TRBD1,TRBV4-3,CASSQDGNRGEQYF,TGCGCCAGCAGCCAAGACGGGAACAGGGGCGAGCAGTACTTC
many,TRBJ1-2,.,TRBV7-9,CASSLGAEANYGYTF,TGTGCCAGCAGCCTCGGGGCCGAAGCTAACTATGGCTACACCTTC
once,TRBJ1-1,TRBD1,TRBV7-3,CASSSRTGESTEAFF,TGTGCCAGCAGCTCTCGGACAGGGGAGAGCACTGAAGCTTTCTTT
few,TRBJ1-1,TRBD1,TRBV20-1,CSAIGTEDAFF,TGCAGTGCCATCGGGACAGAGGATGCTTTCTTT
.,TRBJ1-1,.,TRBV28,CASSPGTWAEAFF,TGTGCCAGCAGTCCCGGGACATGGGCTGAAGCTTTCTTT
few,TRBJ1-1,.,TRBV19,CASNEGGTEAFF,TGTGCCAGTAACGAGGGAGGAACTGAAGCTTTCTTT
.,TRBJ2-5,TRBD2,TRBV11-2,CASSPRPGGQETQYF,TGTGCCAGCTCCCCACGCCCGGGGGGTCAAGAGACCCAGTACTTC
many,TRBJ2-1,TRBD2,TRBV9,CASSPWVSGGANEQFF,TGTGCCAGCAGCCCGTGGGTGAGCGGGGGGGCAAATGAGCAGTTCTTC
.,TRBJ1-2,.,TRBV12-5,CASGLPPALYGYTF,TGTGCTAGTGGTTTGCCTCCGGCCCTTTATGGCTACACCTTC
few,TRBJ2-7,TRBD1,TRBV5-1,CASSTQGDVSYEQYF,TGCGCCAGCAGCACACAGGGGGACGTCTCCTACGAGCAGTACTTC
few,TRBJ2-3,.,TRBV25-1,CASSAKGKADTQYF,TGTGCCAGCAGTGCGAAGGGTAAGGCAGATACGCAGTATTTT
many,TRBJ2-3,TRBD1,TRBV10-3,CAISSGTADTDTQYF,TGTGCCATCAGTTCCGGGACAGCTGACACAGATACGCAGTATTTT
few,TRBJ1-1,.,TRBV20-1,CSASAGDGTEAFF,TGCAGTGCTAGCGCGGGGGATGGCACTGAAGCTTTCTTT
many,TRBJ2-3,.,TRBV7-2,CASSLERRTSDTQYF,TGTGCCAGCAGCTTAGAACGGCGGACCTCAGATACGCAGTATTTT
few,TRBJ2-1,.,TRBV11-1,CASSPDRVRGWSYNEQFF,TGTGCCAGCAGCCCCGATCGAGTTAGGGGATGGAGCTACAATGAGCAGTTCTTC
.,TRBJ1-5,.,TRBV6-2/TRBV6-3,CASSQAGLRNQPQHF,TGTGCCAGCAGCCAAGCAGGTTTGCGCAATCAGCCCCAGCATTTT
few,TRBJ2-7,.,TRBV14,CASSHRPIWGDEQYF,TGTGCCAGCAGCCACAGACCGATTTGGGGGGACGAGCAGTACTTC
many,TRBJ1-5,.,TRBV2,CASSSEDQPQHF,TGTGCCAGCAGCTCGGAGGATCAGCCCCAGCATTTT
many,TRBJ2-3,.,TRBV6-2/TRBV6-3,CASSYSLELGDTQYF,TGTGCCAGCAGTTACTCTCTGGAATTAGGAGATACGCAGTATTTT
.,TRBJ1-1,.,TRBV19,CASISNGFMNTEAFF,TGTGCCAGTATTAGTAACGGTTTCATGAACACTGAAGCTTTCTTT
many,TRBJ2-6,.,TRBV6-2/TRBV6-3,CASSKGSGANVLTF,TGTGCCAGCAGCAAGGGGTCTGGGGCCAACGTCCTGACTTTC
many,TRBJ2-3,.,TRBV4-3,CASSPPGRTDTQYF,TGCGCCAGCAGCCCCCCAGGACGGACAGATACGCAGTATTTT
.,TRBJ2-7,TRBD1,TRBV6-2/TRBV6-3,CASSLPDRYEQYF,TGTGCCAGCAGTTTACCGGACAGGTACGAGCAGTACTTC
many,TRBJ1-1,TRBD1,TRBV28,CASSPGQGAGWTEAFF,TGTGCCAGCAGTCCTGGACAGGGGGCTGGGTGGACTGAAGCTTTCTTT
many,TRBJ2-2,.,TRBV4-2,CASSQEAPGATNTGELFF,TGTGCCAGCAGCCAAGAGGCCCCGGGGGCCACGAACACCGGGGAGCTGTTTTTT
.,TRBJ2-1,.,TRBV7-9,CASSPTSNEQFF,TGTGCCAGCAGCCCGACTAGCAATGAGCAGTTCTTC
few,TRBJ1-5,TRBD1,TRBV6-6,CASTGQGANQPQHF,TGTGCCAGCACCGGACAGGGGGCCAATCAGCCCCAGCATTTT
few,TRBJ1-6,.,TRBV7-2,CASSSGRPNSPLHF,TGTGCCAGCAGTTCGGGACGTCCGAATTCACCCCTCCACTTT
many,TRBJ1-5,.,TRBV6-5,CASSRTGYQPQHF,TGTGCCAGCAGTAGAACAGGGTATCAGCCCCAGCATTTT
few,TRBJ2-1,TRBD1,TRBV20-1,CSASPRTGDYNEQFF,TGCAGTGCTAGCCCCCGGACAGGGGATTACAATGAGCAGTTCTTC
.,TRBJ1-1,.,TRBV27,CASSFGGYVAFF,TGTGCCAGCAGTTTTGGGGGTTATGTGGCTTTCTTT
few,TRBJ2-1,TRBD2,TRBV19,CASSIRSRGPGLAGGEEQFF,TGTGCCAGTAGTATTCGCTCCCGGGGCCCAGGACTAGCGGGGGGCGAGGAGCAGTTCTTC
few,TRBJ1-4,.,TRBV7-6,CASSPGTQGEKLFF,TGTGCCAGCAGCCCGGGGACACAAGGTGAAAAACTGTTTTTT
.,TRBJ1-5,.,TRBV12-3/TRBV12-4,CASRRDKNQPQHF,TGTGCCAGCCGCCGGGACAAAAATCAGCCCCAGCATTTT
many,TRBJ2-3,TRBD2,TRBV6-2/TRBV6-3,CASTGGAPDTQYF,TGTGCCAGCACCGGGGGGGCCCCAGATACGCAGTATTTT
many,TRBJ2-3,.,TRBV5-5,CASSLVLTGTDTQYF,TGTGCCAGCAGCCTAGTGTTGACGGGCACAGATACGCAGTATTTT
many,TRBJ2-7,.,TRBV13,CASSSGQRSYEQYF,TGTGCCAGCAGCTCTGGACAGCGATCCTACGAGCAGTACTTC
many,TRBJ2-2,.,TRBV2,CASIPGARTGELFF,TGTGCCAGCATTCCAGGGGCGAGGACCGGGGAGCTGTTTTTT
many,TRBJ1-5,.,TRBV12-3/TRBV12-4,CASSLSGVEVNQPQHF,TGTGCCAGCAGTTTATCAGGGGTCGAAGTCAATCAGCCCCAGCATTTT
few,TRBJ2-5,TRBD2,TRBV4-3,CASSQVAGEATETQYF,TGCGCCAGCAGCCAAGTAGCGGGGGAAGCGACAGAGACCCAGTACTTC
many,TRBJ1-1,.,TRBV27,CASSLLVETTEAFF,TGTGCCAGCAGTCTCCTCGTGGAGACCACTGAAGCTTTCTTT
many,TRBJ1-3,.,TRBV4-1,CASSQESSGNTIYF,TGCGCCAGCAGCCAAGAGAGCTCTGGAAACACCATATATTTT
few,TRBJ2-3,.,TRBV4-2,CASSQAGDDINPTDTQYF,TGTGCCAGCAGCCAAGCCGGGGACGACATTAACCCCACAGATACGCAGTATTTT
.,TRBJ1-6,.,TRBV6-5,CASSSSLKGGGSPLHF,TGTGCCAGCAGTTCCTCTTTGAAAGGGGGAGGTTCACCCCTCCACTTT
many,TRBJ2-3,TRBD1,TRBV12-3/TRBV12-4,CASSRDRRDTQYF,TGTGCCAGCAGTAGGGACAGGAGAGATACGCAGTATTTT
few,TRBJ2-1,.,TRBV27,CASSLSGWPSSYNEQFF,TGTGCCAGCAGTTTGTCCGGTTGGCCCAGCTCCTACAATGAGCAGTTCTTC
few,TRBJ1-1,.,TRBV18,CASSPAGRTLNTEAFF,TGTGCCAGCTCACCAGCGGGACGGACCTTGAACACTGAAGCTTTCTTT
few,TRBJ1-5,.,TRBV9,CASSVVLPGIDSNQPQHF,TGTGCCAGCAGCGTAGTTCTTCCAGGGATCGATAGCAATCAGCCCCAGCATTTT
once,TRBJ2-3,TRBD2,TRBV6-5,CASSPESAGGGFGTQYF,TGTGCCAGCAGTCCGGAATCAGCGGGGGGGGGCTTCGGTACGCAGTATTTT
few,TRBJ1-1,.,TRBV6-5,CASSPVDGTEAFF,TGTGCCAGCAGTCCAGTTGACGGGACTGAAGCTTTCTTT
.,TRBJ1-3,.,TRBV10-3,CAIMNSGNTIYF,TGTGCCATCATGAACTCTGGAAACACCATATATTTT
few,TRBJ2-3,.,TRBV4-3,CASSLTGFSTDTQYF,TGCGCCAGCAGCCTCACAGGGTTTAGCACAGATACGCAGTATTTT